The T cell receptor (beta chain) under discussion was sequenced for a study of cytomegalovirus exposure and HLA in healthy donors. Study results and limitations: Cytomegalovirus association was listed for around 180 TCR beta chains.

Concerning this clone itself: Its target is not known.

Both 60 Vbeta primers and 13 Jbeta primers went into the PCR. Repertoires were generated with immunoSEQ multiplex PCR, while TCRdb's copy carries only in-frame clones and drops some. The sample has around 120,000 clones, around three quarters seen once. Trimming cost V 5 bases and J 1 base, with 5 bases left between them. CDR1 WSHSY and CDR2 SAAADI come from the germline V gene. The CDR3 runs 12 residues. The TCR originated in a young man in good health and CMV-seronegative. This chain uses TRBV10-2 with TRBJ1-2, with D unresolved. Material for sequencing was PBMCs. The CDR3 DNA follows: TGCGCCAGCAGTTCAGTTAACTATGGCTACACCTTC. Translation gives CASSSVNYGYTF.